Each of the 13 T cell receptor beta chains below was sequenced from the same sample in a study of OX40 agonist ivuxolimab in advanced cancers. Here immunoSEQ multiplex PCR was the method, and the copy in TCRdb shows in-frame clones only, minus some. Here the sample spans some 66,000 clones, about 80% being singletons. The material sequenced was CD4+ or CD8+ T cells sorted from blood, taken in a trial of the OX40 agonist ivuxolimab. These receptors all come from an adult with an advanced solid tumor such as melanoma, head and neck, liver or kidney cancer.

The chain links TRBV30 to TRBJ2-3; D unclear. The CDR3 is made up of 12 amino acids. Germline V gene data show CDR1 as GTSNPN and CDR2 as SVGIG (reference sequence). Trimming took 3 bases from V and 6 from J, leaving 10 bases between them. CDR3 protein: CAWSQDADTQYF. The CDR3 coding sequence is TGTGCCTGGAGCCAAGACGCGGATACGCAGTATTTT.

The rearrangement links TRBV6-5 to TRBJ2-7; a weak D match, TRBD1 (5 bases). This CDR3 has 14 residues. With 0 bases removed from V and 2 bases from J, the gap between germline ends came to 8 bases. Germline CDR1 MNHEY, CDR2 SVGAGI. The CDR3: CASSYSDSTYEQYF. The CDR3 DNA follows: TGTGCCAGCAGTTACTCCGACAGTACCTACGAGCAGTACTTC.

The chain has TRBV11-2 and TRBJ2-3, with D perhaps TRBD1 (6 bases). The CDR3 loop spans 14 amino acids. V was clipped by 2 bases and J by 5 bases, with 11 bases between them. The germline CDR1 and CDR2 sequences are SGHAT and FQNNGV. CDR3 DNA sequence: TGTGCCAGCAGCTTAAGGGTAGGGGGAGATACGCAGTATTTT. Amino acids: CASSLRVGGDTQYF. The variable domain in full, with the rest retrieved from reference TRBV11-2 and TRBJ2-3, is EAGVAQSPRYKIIEKRQSVAFWCNPISGHATLYWYQQILGQGPKLLIQFQNNGVVDDSQLPKDRFSAERLKGVDSTLKIQPAKLEDSAVYLCASSLRVGGDTQYFGPGTRLTVL.

The CDR3 here is CASSTFRDQPQHF. As DNA, the CDR3 is TGTGCCAGCAGCACCTTCAGGGATCAGCCCCAGCATTTT. This chain joins TRBV5-6 and TRBJ1-5, with D possibly TRBD1 on 5 matching bases. V was cut by 4 bases and J by 5 bases, with 10 bases left in between. From germline, CDR1 is SGHDT and CDR2 YYEEEE. This CDR3 comprises 13 residues.

The V and J genes are TRBV19 and TRBJ2-3; 8 bases agree with TRBD2. The V gene end was trimmed by 5 bases and the J gene end by 9 bases; junction bases not matched to a gene: 7. This CDR3 contains 13 residues. Per the germline V gene, CDR1 is LNHDA and CDR2 is SQIVND (reference sequence). The CDR3 DNA follows: TGTGCCAGTAGTCCTGTTAGCGGGGAAACGCAGTATTTT. This gives the protein CASSPVSGETQYF.

CDR3 protein: CASSLGVRPQSTDTQYF. Here the CDR3 DNA reads TGTGCCAGCAGCTTAGGGGTCAGACCCCAAAGCACAGATACGCAGTATTTT. The chain uses TRBV11-2 and TRBJ2-3; unclear D gene. V lost 1 base, J lost 0 bases, and 14 bases lay in between. The germline gives CDR1 SGHAT, CDR2 FQNNGV. This CDR3 spans 17 amino acids.

V gene TRBV28 combines with J gene TRBJ2-5; 8 bases line up with TRBD2. TRBJ2-7 explains the end of the DNA better; the J call may be wrong. The germline CDR1 and CDR2 sequences are MDHEN and SYDVKM. This CDR3 has 15 residues. CDR3 sequence: CASSPGGGPIYEQYF. The CDR3 DNA is TGTGCCAGCAGCCCCGGCGGGGGGCCAATCTACGAGCAGTACTTC.

The V and J genes are TRBV4-2 and TRBJ2-1; TRBD1 matches 8 bases. V shed 0 bases, J shed 6 bases, and the junction held 7 bases outside the gene matches. CDR1 is LGHNA and CDR2 is YNFKEQ in the germline V gene. The CDR3 runs to 16 residues. CDR3 region: CASSQDGVGQGNEQFF. Written as DNA, the CDR3 is TGTGCCAGCAGCCAAGATGGTGTAGGACAGGGCAATGAGCAGTTCTTC.

The chain combines TRBV9 with TRBJ2-3; D unresolved. Trimming left V 0 bases short and J 0 bases short, with 8 bases between. This CDR3 has 15 residues. Germline V gene sequence: CDR1 SGDLS, CDR2 YYNGEE. CDR3 nucleotide sequence: TGTGCCAGCAGCGTAGCAGGCGCGAGCACAGATACGCAGTATTTT. Translating it yields CASSVAGASTDTQYF. Looking up the rest from reference TRBV9 and TRBJ2-3 gives the full variable domain: DSGVTQTPKHLITATGQRVTLRCSPRSGDLSVYWYQQSLDQGLQFLIQYYNGEERAKGNILERFSAQQFPDLHSELNLSSLELGDSALYFCASSVAGASTDTQYFGPGTRLTVL.

The rearrangement links TRBV12-5 to TRBJ2-1, with D maybe TRBD2 (6 bases). With 5 bases removed from V and 0 bases from J, the gap between germline ends came to 17 bases. Germline CDR1 and CDR2: LGHNT and FRNRAP. The length of the CDR3 is 17 residues. CDR3: CASGHPSDGSSYNEQFF. The CDR3 DNA is TGTGCTAGTGGTCACCCCTCGGACGGGAGCTCCTACAATGAGCAGTTCTTC. The whole variable domain, filled in from reference TRBV12-5 and TRBJ2-1, reads DARVTQTPRHKVTEMGQEVTMRCQPILGHNTVFWYRQTMMQGLELLAYFRNRAPLDDSGMPKDRFSAEMPDATLATLKIQPSEPRDSAVYFCASGHPSDGSSYNEQFFGPGTRLTVL.

This clone appeared a single time. The V gene is TRBV18, the J gene TRBJ1-1; D might be TRBD1 (5 bases). V gave up 5 bases and J gave up 3 bases, with 16 bases separating them. The germline V gene has CDR1 KGHSH and CDR2 LQKENI. This CDR3 region has 15 residues. CDR3 sequence reads: CASSLTGGRDTEAFF. The CDR3 DNA follows: TGTGCCAGCTCATTAACTGGGGGACGGGACACTGAAGCTTTCTTT.

This sequence joins TRBV25-1 and TRBJ1-5; D remains ambiguous. The CDR3 length is 14 residues. V was pared by 3 bases and J by 0 bases, with 6 bases between. Germline-derived CDR1 and CDR2 are MGHDK and SYGVNS. The CDR3 sequence is CASSEGNSNQPQHF. For the CDR3, the DNA is TGTGCCAGCAGTGAGGGGAATAGCAATCAGCCCCAGCATTTT.

This clone has a single count. Sequence at one end of the junction differs from germline and may be a read error. Written as DNA, the CDR3 is TGTGCCAGCAGCCAAAGACTAGCGGGCAGTTGGGATTTT. Protein: CASSQRLAGSWDF. V gene TRBV5-8 combines with J gene TRBJ2-3; the match to TRBD2 covers 10 bases. Germline CDR1 is SGHTS and CDR2 is YDEGEE. This CDR3 has 13 residues.